This T cell receptor beta chain appears in the sequencing data of a study of blood T cell repertoires in COVID-19. Turning to the study itself: COVID-19 samples, acute and convalescent, were from the United States, Italy and Spain.

After removal of 5 bases from V and 7 bases from J, the junction contained 9 bases not matched to a gene. The CDR3 sequence is 16 residues long. Germline values: CDR1 SGHAT, CDR2 FQDESV (reference sequence). Sequencing was performed with immunoSEQ multiplex PCR; in TCRdb, only in-frame clones are kept and a portion is missing. The sample carries about 120,000 clones, around nine tenths recorded once. The gene calls are TRBV11-1 and TRBJ2-2; TRBD2 matches 11 bases. Sequencing input: peripheral blood. The source is a woman aged 45-60 years with active or convalescent COVID-19. The CDR3 here is CASSPTGTSGGGELFF. The CDR3, as DNA: TGTGCCAGCAGCCCGACCGGGACTAGCGGTGGCGGGGAGCTGTTTTTT. The full variable domain, with the rest looked up from reference TRBV11-1 and TRBJ2-2, is EAEVAQSPRYKITEKSQAVAFWCDPISGHATLYWYRQILGQGPELLVQFQDESVVDDSQLPKDRFSAERLKGVDSTLKIQPAELGDSAMYLCASSPTGTSGGGELFFGEGSRLTVL.